These T cell receptor beta chains were read from a single sample in a study of T cells expressing NK-cell markers. TCRdb re-called the 5' RACE reads; every CDR3 protein appears as one record, without DNA. Its table records about 260,000 distinct CDR3 sequences. Specimen: blood T cells: a sorted CD56 or NKG2C T cell subset, CD4+ or CD8+ T cells, or bulk PBMC T cells (not recorded which). The receptors were sampled from a woman between 18 and 69 years old in good health. The CDR3 runs from the conserved cysteine through the conserved F or W.

TRBJ1-6 TRBV5-5 CASSTGQLKNSPLHF
TRBJ1-2 TRBV5-4 CASSLDIGQGNYGYTF
TRBJ1-2 TRBV12-3/TRBV12-4 CASSLGKTYGYTF
TRBJ2-3 TRBV20-1 CSAHRGGTTDTQYF
TRBJ1-5 TRBV5-6 CASSFGQAGQPQHF
TRBJ2-7 TRBV7-2 CASSLRLAQGGEQYF
TRBJ2-7 TRBV6-1 CASRAWTSGYEQYF
TRBJ2-3 TRBV9 CASSARDSPSTDTQYF
TRBJ2-7 TRBV12-3/TRBV12-4 CASSFRRYEQYF
TRBJ2-5 TRBV12-3/TRBV12-4 CASSLGLSSGVQETQYF
TRBJ1-3 TRBV6-1 CASSRPGAGNTIYF
TRBJ2-1 TRBV20-1 CSAPLRTAYNEQFF
TRBJ2-1 TRBV29-1 CSVVEGGYSSYNEQFF
TRBJ1-6 TRBV20-1 CSAIRTANSPLHF
TRBJ2-3 TRBV5-5 CASSVTSVSTDTQYF
TRBJ1-5 TRBV4-1 CASSGKGQGFEGNQPQHF
TRBJ2-5 TRBV19 CASKTEGETQYF
TRBJ2-3 TRBV7-6 CASSSGPQLSTQYF
TRBJ2-1 TRBV7-2 CASSRGLANEQFF
TRBJ1-4 TRBV5-1 CASSLTAGNEKLFF
TRBJ2-6 TRBV18 CASSQGYSGANVLTF
TRBJ2-5 TRBV5-1 CASSLTLAGGAETQYF
TRBJ2-2 TRBV7-9 CASSFKRNGELFF
TRBJ1-5 TRBV28 CASRGGGHQPQHF
TRBJ2-4 TRBV12-3/TRBV12-4 CASSTSWGGKNIQYF
TRBJ2-1 TRBV15 CATSQGQISSYNEQFF
TRBJ2-1 TRBV2 CASTRASVYNEQFF
TRBJ1-3 TRBV7-8 CASSGDSGNTIYF
TRBJ2-3 TRBV6-1 CASSDWLAEGTDTQYF
TRBJ2-5 TRBV7-3 CASSLRGSSETQYF
TRBJ1-2 TRBV6-2/TRBV6-3 CASSYDDRALGYTF
TRBJ2-2 TRBV18 CASSRRAGELFF
TRBJ2-2 TRBV5-1 CASSSGGLNTGELFF
TRBJ2-4 TRBV11-2 CASSLGQNIQYF
TRBJ2-3 TRBV7-2 CASRGGFTDTQYF
TRBJ2-3 TRBV11-2 CASSPSGTNTDTQYF
TRBJ2-1 TRBV4-1 CASSQPTSRPEQFF
TRBJ1-2 TRBV2 CASRVLTGTGGDGYTF
TRBJ1-2 TRBV9 CASSVQGADGYTF
TRBJ2-3 TRBV20-1 CSARFDSTDTQYF
TRBJ1-2 TRBV6-1 CASSNRGFNYGYTF
TRBJ1-5 TRBV2 CASSVAGIGNQPQHF
TRBJ2-1 TRBV30 CAWSVRLVNEQFF
TRBJ2-2 TRBV7-2 CASSLGLAGGNTGELFF
TRBJ1-5 TRBV10-3 CAISEKGQLNQPQHF
TRBJ1-2 TRBV5-6 CASSLMRGGGYTF
TRBJ1-1 TRBV12-3/TRBV12-4 CASSLAWRMNTEAFF
TRBJ2-5 TRBV5-1 CASSGGTSGEETQYF
TRBJ1-5 TRBV19 CASSDTGTGYKQPQHF